Below, 17 T cell receptor beta chains from the same sample are listed, as sequenced in a study of T cell responses to AZD1222 COVID-19 vaccine. Profiling relied on immunoSEQ multiplex PCR, and the TCRdb table lists in-frame clones only, not all of them. The data show fewer than 50,000 clones, 60% to 85% seen once. Sequenced material: peripheral blood, taken on day 0 of AZD1222 vaccination. The receptor set was obtained from an adult in good health.

The CDR3 sequence is CASSQDRGTLNTEAFF. DNA of the CDR3: TGTGCCAGCAGCCAAGACAGGGGAACTTTGAACACTGAAGCTTTCTTT. V and J are TRBV3-1 (or the pseudogene TRBV3-2) and TRBJ1-1, with a weak D call TRBD1 (6 bases). The V and J ends lost 0 bases and 0 bases respectively, with 11 bases between them. CDR1 is LGHDT, CDR2 YNNKEL, per germline (reference sequence). The CDR3 runs 16 residues.

The chain recombines TRBV5-6 with TRBJ1-2, with D tentatively TRBD1 (6 bases). The CDR3 is 13 residues long. Trimming left V 4 bases short and J 2 bases short, with 9 bases between. The germline V gene has CDR1 SGHDT and CDR2 YYEEEE. CDR3 DNA: TGTGCCAGCAGCCGAACAGGGAACTATGGCTACACCTTC. It translates to CASSRTGNYGYTF.

The rearrangement uses TRBV4-1 and TRBJ1-5; D gene ambiguous. The CDR3 has 15 residues. Germline V CDR1 and CDR2: MGHRA, YSYEKL. V was pared by 1 base and J by 3 bases, with 10 bases between. In DNA form, the CDR3 reads TGCGCCAGCAGCCAAGTGGCTCAACTCAATCAGCCCCAGCATTTT. Translation gives CASSQVAQLNQPQHF.

The V and J genes are TRBV3-1 (or the pseudogene TRBV3-2) and TRBJ1-6, with TRBD1 as a possible D gene (5 bases). The CDR3 spans 15 residues. Looked up from germline, CDR1 is LGHDT and CDR2 is YNNKEL (reference sequence). Trimming shortened V by 1 base and J by 6 bases, and 10 bases separated the two germline ends. The CDR3, as DNA: TGTGCCAGCAGCCAAGTAGGGGAGGGTAATTCACCCCTCCACTTT. This translates into CASSQVGEGNSPLHF.

In this sample, this clone turned up once. The chain couples TRBV4-3 to TRBJ1-1; D call uncertain. This CDR3 has 12 amino acids. Germline V lookup: CDR1 LGHNA, CDR2 YSLEER. Trimming took off 3 bases at V and 6 bases at J, with 8 bases between the two ends. The CDR3 here is CASSQRRAEAFF. The DNA of the CDR3 is TGCGCCAGCAGCCAGAGGAGAGCTGAAGCTTTCTTT.

The chain recombines TRBV7-2 with TRBJ2-7; TRBD2 aligns across 7 bases. V lost 4 bases and J lost 5; bases outside the gene matches: 8. Germline CDR1 and CDR2: SGHTA and FQGNSA. This CDR3 comprises 14 residues. As DNA, the CDR3 is TGTGCCAGCAGCTCCAGCTGGCGGGGGAACGAGCAGTACTTC. Its protein product is CASSSSWRGNEQYF.

This clone was counted once. This sequence joins TRBV7-9 and TRBJ1-1, with 10 positions matching TRBD1. The ends lost 7 bases at V and 0 bases at J; junction bases unmatched: 8. The CDR3 consists of 16 residues. Germline assignment: CDR1 SEHNR and CDR2 FQNEAQ (reference sequence). Here the CDR3 reads CASTPPGQGMNTEAFF. In DNA form, the CDR3 reads TGTGCCAGCACTCCACCGGGACAGGGGATGAACACTGAAGCTTTCTTT.

The gene calls are TRBV15 and TRBJ2-1; 8 bases agree with TRBD1. Germline trimming cut 3 bases from V and 8 bases from J; bases unmatched to any gene: 12. CDR1 and CDR2 (germline): LNHNV, YYDKDF (reference sequence). The CDR3 has 16 residues. Written as DNA, the CDR3 is TGTGCCACCAGCAGGGACGAGACAGGGGCAAGCTATGAGCAGTTCTTC. It translates to CATSRDETGASYEQFF.

The chain carries TRBV7-8 and TRBJ1-2, with D possibly TRBD1 on 5 matching bases. Germline V gene sequence: CDR1 SGHVS, CDR2 FQNEAQ. The CDR3 contains 13 residues. Trimming cost V 1 base and J 5 bases, with 8 bases left between them. CDR3 sequence: CASSLGQTYGYTF. CDR3 nucleotide sequence: TGTGCCAGCAGCTTAGGACAGACTTATGGCTACACCTTC.

This chain connects TRBV15 to TRBJ2-3, with D perhaps TRBD1 (5 bases). V lost 0 bases and J lost 2, with 9 bases in between. Per the germline V gene, CDR1 is LNHNV and CDR2 is YYDKDF (reference sequence). CDR3 length: 15 amino acids. In nucleotides, the CDR3 is TGTGCCACCAGCAGAGAGGTCAGGGACACAGATACGCAGTATTTT. It encodes CATSREVRDTDTQYF. Supplemented by reference TRBV15 and TRBJ2-3, the full variable domain reads DAMVIQNPRYQVTQFGKPVTLSCSQTLNHNVMYWYQQKSSQAPKLLFHYYDKDFNNEADTPDNFQSRRPNTSFCFLDIRSPGLGDTAMYLCATSREVRDTDTQYFGPGTRLTVL.

The chain carries TRBV10-3 and TRBJ1-2, with TRBD1 identical over 10 bases. This CDR3 is 16 amino acids long. Germline assignment: CDR1 ENHRY and CDR2 SYGVKD. Trimming cost V 3 bases and J 4 bases; bases outside gene matches: 8. In DNA, the CDR3 is TGTGCCATCAGTGACCCCGGGGGACAGGGGACCTATGGCTACACCTTC. Encoded protein: CAISDPGGQGTYGYTF.

J is TRBJ1-5 and V is TRBV19, with TRBD1 matching over 7 bases. The CDR3 loop spans 16 amino acids. The germline V gene has CDR1 LNHDA and CDR2 SQIVND (reference sequence). V trimming: 3 bases; J trimming: 0 bases; junction bases outside the gene matches: 5. The DNA for the CDR3 is TGTGCCAGTAGTATCCCGGGGGACAGTAGCAATCAGCCCCAGCATTTT. It specifies CASSIPGDSSNQPQHF.

The chain is built from TRBV7-9 and TRBJ1-4; D might be TRBD1 (5 bases). Germline-derived CDR1 and CDR2 are SEHNR and FQNEAQ (reference sequence). CDR3 size: 14 residues. Trimming removed 3 bases from V and 3 bases from J, with 8 bases in between. CDR3 sequence (DNA): TGTGCCAGCAGCTTGGGGCCCTCTAATGAAAAACTGTTTTTT. Translated: CASSLGPSNEKLFF. Supplemented by reference TRBV7-9 and TRBJ1-4, the full variable domain reads DTGVSQNPRHKITKRGQNVTFRCDPISEHNRLYWYRQTLGQGPEFLTYFQNEAQLEKSRLLSDRFSAERPKGSFSTLEIQRTEQGDSAMYLCASSLGPSNEKLFFGSGTQLSVL.

V is TRBV30 and J is TRBJ2-5, with 8 bases identical to TRBD1. This CDR3 is 14 amino acids long. Germline-derived CDR1 and CDR2 are GTSNPN and SVGIG (reference sequence). The junction had 5 bases not matched to a gene; V was cut back by 3 bases and J by 2 bases. CDR3 DNA sequence: TGTGCCTGGAGAGCTACAGGGGGTCAAGAGACCCAGTACTTC. Protein product: CAWRATGGQETQYF.

The V call is TRBV7-9, the J call TRBJ2-1; 10 nucleotides match TRBD2. This CDR3 region has 15 residues. Looked up from germline, CDR1 is SEHNR and CDR2 is FQNEAQ (reference sequence). With V trimmed by 1 base and J by 7 bases, 4 bases remained unmatched. CDR3 sequence: CASSLGAGGPNEQFF. CDR3 sequence (DNA): TGTGCCAGCAGCTTAGGAGCGGGGGGGCCGAATGAGCAGTTCTTC.

This clone was recorded once. J is TRBJ2-5 and V is TRBV3-1 (or the pseudogene TRBV3-2); D gene unclear. Germline values: CDR1 LGHDT, CDR2 YNNKEL (reference sequence). This CDR3 comprises 13 residues. V gave up 4 bases and J gave up 8 bases, with 14 bases separating them. The CDR3 bases are TGTGCCAGCAGCCTAGGGTCGGCAGGAACCCAGTACTTC. This translates into CASSLGSAGTQYF.

The genes are TRBV5-1 and TRBJ2-2; unclear D gene. The CDR3 is 14 residues long. V was clipped by 2 bases and J by 2 bases, with 7 bases between them. Per germline, CDR1 SGHRS and CDR2 YFSETQ. The DNA of the CDR3 is TGCGCCAGCAGCTTAGTTATAAACACCGGGGAGCTGTTTTTT. As protein: CASSLVINTGELFF.